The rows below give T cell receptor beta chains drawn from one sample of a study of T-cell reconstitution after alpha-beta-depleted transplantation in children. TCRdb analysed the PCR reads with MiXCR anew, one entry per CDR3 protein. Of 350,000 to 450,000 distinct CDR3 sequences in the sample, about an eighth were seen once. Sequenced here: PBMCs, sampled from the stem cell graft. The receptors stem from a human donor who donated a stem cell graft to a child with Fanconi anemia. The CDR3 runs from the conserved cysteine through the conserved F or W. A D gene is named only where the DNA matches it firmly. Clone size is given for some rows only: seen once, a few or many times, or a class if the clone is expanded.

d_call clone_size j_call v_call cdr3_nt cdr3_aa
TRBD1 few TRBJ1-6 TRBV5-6 TGTGCCAGCAGCCCCCGGGACAGGGGGGATAATTCACCCCTCCACTTT CASSPRDRGDNSPLHF
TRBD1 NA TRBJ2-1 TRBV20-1 TGCAGTGCTAGACGCGGGACAGGTCAAGAGCAGTTCTTC CSARRGTGQEQFF
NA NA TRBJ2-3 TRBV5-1 TGCGCCAGCAGCTTGGCCTCAGTGACAGATACGCAGTATTTT CASSLASVTDTQYF
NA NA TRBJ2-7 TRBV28 TGTGCCAGCATCCCTCGCAGTCATCTCCACGAGCAGTACTTC CASIPRSHLHEQYF
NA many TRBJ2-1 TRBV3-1 TGTGCCAGCAGCCAAGGGGATGAGCAGTTCTTC CASSQGDEQFF
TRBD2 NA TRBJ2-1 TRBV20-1 TGCAGTGCTAGATCATGGACTAGCGGGGGGGCCGATGAGCAGTTCTTC CSARSWTSGGADEQFF
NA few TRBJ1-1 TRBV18 TGTGCCAGCTCTCCCGGGGGGAGTAGGTATGAAGCTTTCTTT CASSPGGSRYEAFF
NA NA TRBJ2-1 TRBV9 TGTGCCAGCAGCGTAGATCCAAGGGGACCGTCGAATGAGCAGTTCTTC CASSVDPRGPSNEQFF
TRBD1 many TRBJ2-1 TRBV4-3 TGCGCCAGCAGCCCGGGACCGGGACAGCAAGTTCGGAATGAGCAGTTCTTC CASSPGPGQQVRNEQFF
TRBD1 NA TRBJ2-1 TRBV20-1 TGCAGTGCTAGCCTTAGGCCGACAGGGTATGAGCAGTTCTTC CSASLRPTGYEQFF
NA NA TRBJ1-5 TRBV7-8 TGTGCCAGCAGCTTACCGATATCATTGTCCGGCTCGAGCAATCAGCCCCAGCATTTT CASSLPISLSGSSNQPQHF
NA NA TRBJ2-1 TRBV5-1 TGCGCCAGCAGCCAGCAACTGAGCAATGAGCAGTTCTTC CASSQQLSNEQFF
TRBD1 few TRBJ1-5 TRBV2 TGTGCCAGCAGTCAACAGGGGGGAGGTCAGCCCCAGCATTTT CASSQQGGGQPQHF
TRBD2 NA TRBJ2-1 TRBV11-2 TGTGCCAGCAGCTCGTTAGCGGGAAGCACGGGAGAGCAGTTCTTC CASSSLAGSTGEQFF
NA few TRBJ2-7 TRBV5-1 TGCGCCAGCAGCTTGCACCTCTCCGAGAGAGAGCAGTACTTC CASSLHLSEREQYF
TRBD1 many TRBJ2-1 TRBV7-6 TGTGCCAGCAGCGAACAGGGGGTTGAGCAGTTCTTC CASSEQGVEQFF
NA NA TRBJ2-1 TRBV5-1 TGCGCCAGCAGCTTGCGAGGGGGGAGAAGCTCCTACAATGAGCAGTTCTTC CASSLRGGRSSYNEQFF
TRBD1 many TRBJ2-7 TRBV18 TGTGCCAGCTCACGACAGGGTAACGACGAGCAGTACTTC CASSRQGNDEQYF
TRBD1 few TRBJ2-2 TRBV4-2 TGTGCCAGCAGCCAAGTCGACAGGGCCATTGGGACCGGGGAGCTGTTTTTT CASSQVDRAIGTGELFF
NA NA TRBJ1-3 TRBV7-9 TGTGCCAGCAGCTTTGAAGCGTCTGGAAACACCATATATTTT CASSFEASGNTIYF
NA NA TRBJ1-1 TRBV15 TGTGCCACCAGCAGAGTAGTTGGCACCGGGGGCACTGAAGCTTTCTTT CATSRVVGTGGTEAFF
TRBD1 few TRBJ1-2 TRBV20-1 TGCAGTGCTAGAGCCCCCAAGGGACAGGGAGACGGCTACACCTTC CSARAPKGQGDGYTF
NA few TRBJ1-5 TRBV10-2 TGCGCCAGCAGTGAGTCTGGGGGGAAATCGCAGCCCCAGCATTTT CASSESGGKSQPQHF
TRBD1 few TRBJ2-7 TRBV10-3 TGTGCCATCAGTGGAGGGACAGGGAGTGCCGAGCAGTACTTC CAISGGTGSAEQYF
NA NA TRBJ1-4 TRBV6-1 TGTGCCAGCAGCCCGGATCAGCCTCGTAATGAAAAACTGTTTTTT CASSPDQPRNEKLFF
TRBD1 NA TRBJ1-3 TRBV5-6 TGTGCCAGCAGCAGAGGACAGGACGTGTCTGGAAACACCATATATTTT CASSRGQDVSGNTIYF
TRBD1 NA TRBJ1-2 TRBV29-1 TGCAGCGTTGAAGTAGGGACAGCCTATGGCTACACCTTC CSVEVGTAYGYTF
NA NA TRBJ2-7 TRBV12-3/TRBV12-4 TGTGCCAGCAGAACTCCTCCGCGCTCAGGGGAAGTATCGGACGAGCAGTACTTC CASRTPPRSGEVSDEQYF